This is a list of T cell receptor beta chains from one sample in a study of long-term antiretroviral therapy in people with HIV. The assay was immunoSEQ multiplex PCR, and TCRdb's table has in-frame clones only and misses some. This table has 20,000 to 25,000 clones, more than 65% appearing once. Sequencing used unsorted PBMCs, obtained 2.3 to 2.5 years after starting antiretroviral therapy. The receptors here all came from a man in his forties with HIV. Each CDR3 is given with its conserved first and last residue. The order of the fields is V gene, clone size, D gene, J gene, CDR3 DNA, CDR3 protein. A D gene is named only where the DNA matches it firmly. Rows may omit the clone size; those that give it use once, few, many or a size class.

v_call: TRBV10-2; clone_size: once; d_call: TRBD2; j_call: TRBJ2-5; cdr3_nt: TGCGCCAGCAGTGGGATAGCGGGGGCAGGGGAGACCCAGTACTTC; cdr3_aa: CASSGIAGAGETQYF
v_call: TRBV29-1; clone_size: -; d_call: TRBD1; j_call: TRBJ2-7; cdr3_nt: TGCAGCGTTGTAGTCCAGACAGGGCCTTTGAAGGAGCAGTACTTC; cdr3_aa: CSVVVQTGPLKEQYF
v_call: TRBV4-2; clone_size: -; d_call: -; j_call: TRBJ2-7; cdr3_nt: TGTGCCAGCAGCCAAGATTCCCTCGGAACCTACGAGCAGTACTTC; cdr3_aa: CASSQDSLGTYEQYF
v_call: TRBV7-3; clone_size: -; d_call: -; j_call: TRBJ2-3; cdr3_nt: TGTGCCAGCAGCTCCTACACAACCACGGGACTCCGGCCCACAGATACGCAGTATTTT; cdr3_aa: CASSSYTTTGLRPTDTQYF
v_call: TRBV11-2; clone_size: -; d_call: -; j_call: TRBJ2-3; cdr3_nt: TGTGCCAGCAGCGAGGGACTCCGAGACACAGATACGCAGTATTTT; cdr3_aa: CASSEGLRDTDTQYF
v_call: TRBV6-5; clone_size: -; d_call: TRBD1; j_call: TRBJ1-2; cdr3_nt: TGTGCCAGCAGTGACCCGACAGGGACCTCCTTC; cdr3_aa: CASSDPTGTSF
v_call: TRBV6-1; clone_size: few; d_call: TRBD1; j_call: TRBJ2-7; cdr3_nt: TGTGCCAGCAGCCGACAGGGTTACTACGAGCAGTACTTC; cdr3_aa: CASSRQGYYEQYF
v_call: TRBV6-4; clone_size: once; d_call: TRBD1; j_call: TRBJ2-5; cdr3_nt: TGTGCCAGCAGTGACTCAAGGGACAGGGGAGAGACCCAGTACTTC; cdr3_aa: CASSDSRDRGETQYF
v_call: TRBV29-1; clone_size: -; d_call: -; j_call: TRBJ2-3; cdr3_nt: TGCAGCGTTGAACTGGGATCGACGCAGTATTTT; cdr3_aa: CSVELGSTQYF
v_call: TRBV7-2; clone_size: -; d_call: TRBD2; j_call: TRBJ2-3; cdr3_nt: TGTGCCAGCAGCTTAGTACTAGCGGGAGGGCCTAATGCAGATACGCAGTATTTT; cdr3_aa: CASSLVLAGGPNADTQYF
v_call: TRBV25-1; clone_size: -; d_call: -; j_call: TRBJ1-5; cdr3_nt: TGTGCCAGCATCGGGGCCCAACAGGGACGCAATCAGCCCCAGCATTTT; cdr3_aa: CASIGAQQGRNQPQHF
v_call: TRBV19; clone_size: -; d_call: TRBD1; j_call: TRBJ2-2; cdr3_nt: TGTGCCAGTATCCCCACGGACAGGGCTCAGAACACCGGGGAGCTGTTTTTT; cdr3_aa: CASIPTDRAQNTGELFF
v_call: TRBV6-4; clone_size: -; d_call: TRBD2; j_call: TRBJ2-1; cdr3_nt: TGTGCCAGCAGTGGGGAGGGCCCCAACAATGAGCAGTTCTTC; cdr3_aa: CASSGEGPNNEQFF
v_call: TRBV18; clone_size: few; d_call: -; j_call: TRBJ2-1; cdr3_nt: TGTGCCAGCTCACCGGGGCTCGGTGGTGAGCTTCATGAGCAGTTCTTC; cdr3_aa: CASSPGLGGELHEQFF
v_call: TRBV7-9; clone_size: -; d_call: -; j_call: TRBJ2-1; cdr3_nt: TGTGCCAGCAGCTTAGAGGCGGTAGGCGATGAGCAGTTCTTC; cdr3_aa: CASSLEAVGDEQFF
v_call: TRBV18; clone_size: -; d_call: TRBD1; j_call: TRBJ1-1; cdr3_nt: TGTGCCAGCTCACCTTCCGGGACAGCAGGCGAAGCTTTCTTT; cdr3_aa: CASSPSGTAGEAFF